The T cell receptor (beta chain) under discussion was sequenced for a study of B cell selection in AIRE deficiency. The sorted conventional CD4 T cells were gated as CD4+CD127+. This clone has just one count. One end of the junction fails to match germline, which may point to a read error. Using immunoSEQ multiplex PCR, the repertoire was profiled, and TCRdb retains in-frame clones only, with some absent. The repertoire holds 22,000 or so clones, with approximately 97% as singletons. Looked up from germline, CDR1 is SSHAT and CDR2 is FNYEAQ (reference sequence). The CDR3 totals 13 residues. The chain employs TRBV7-7 and TRBJ2-2; TRBD1 or TRBD2 may be the D gene (5 bases each). The sequencing input was conventional CD4+ T cells sorted from PBMCs. The receptor's source is a human donor with AIRE deficiency. CDR3 sequence (DNA): TGTGCTAGCAGCTTAGGGACGGTCGGGGAGCTGTTTTTT. This translates into CASSLGTVGELFF.